By share, the clone carrying this T cell receptor beta chain counts as medium-sized. In the original workflow: Amplification of reference gene primers was used by the study to estimate nucleated cell counts. Assay used: immunoSEQ multiplex PCR; TCRdb lists only in-frame clones, some missing. The V and J calls and clone size are taken from that table; D and trimming were inferred from the DNA. The sample lists around 65,000 clones, approximately 86% occurring once. CDR1 MRHNA and CDR2 SNTAGT come from the germline V gene. The CDR3 is 14 amino acids. Between the trimmed V and J ends, which lost 5 bases and 0 bases, there was a span of 9 bases. The data belong to a study of blood T cell repertoires in COVID-19.

This clonotype was sampled from a human donor in a cohort sampled during active COVID-19. Input material: peripheral blood. This chain joins TRBV6-4 and TRBJ2-3; D might be TRBD2 (6 bases). CDR3 region: CASSPGTSTDTQYF. The CDR3 coding sequence is TGTGCCAGCAGTCCCGGGACTAGCACAGATACGCAGTATTTT.